Sequencing of this T cell receptor beta chain was carried out in a study of blood T cell repertoires in COVID-19. Study background: In each case, the material was cDNA or gDNA derived from T cells, B-cell-depleted T cells, or PBMCs.

In germline, CDR1 is MGHRA, CDR2 YSYEKL. The V and J ends lost 0 bases and 5 bases respectively, with 10 bases between them. The CDR3 covers 14 residues. Authors' processing steps: Estimates of nucleated cell counts were drawn from the amplification of reference gene primers. Assay used: immunoSEQ multiplex PCR; TCRdb lists only in-frame clones, some missing. The DNA was the basis for D and trimming; V, J and clone size are from that table. Counted here are over 100,000 clones, roughly 90% occurring once; the ten biggest clones make up roughly 5.6%. This clone was observed many times. The material sequenced was peripheral blood. The source of this sequence is a human donor in a cohort sampled during active COVID-19. This chain uses TRBV4-1 with TRBJ1-2; D gene uncertain. CDR3 sequence: CASSQDGRGYGYTF. In DNA, the CDR3 is TGCGCCAGCAGCCAAGATGGTCGAGGGTATGGCTACACCTTC.